The 29 T cell receptor beta chains in this list originate from one sample, sequenced in a study of T-cell reconstitution after alpha-beta-depleted transplantation in children (dated by TCRdb to about 2016). Per the publication, the treatment or condition label means: allogeneic hematopoietic cell transplantation with graft depleted of TCRalphabeta T cells and CD19 B cells. The library was obtained by PCR. The sequencing machine was an Illumina HiSeq 2500. TCR library preparation used molecular barcoding, with unique molecular identifiers applied to normalize quantification of the TCRbeta repertoire. The public reads were reprocessed in TCRdb via fastp at Q25 and MiXCR, keeping in-frame beta chains. Each record represents a unique CDR3 protein, reported with the most common genes and DNA among its rows. Counted in this sample were 580,000 or so distinct CDR3 sequences; approximately 22% of them appeared once. The ten biggest clones cover about 14% of the sample.

Sequenced material: PBMCs, mostly from graft donor cells, taken 360 days after TCRalphabeta/CD19-depleted stem cell transplant. These receptor sequences come from a boy under two years old who had a stem cell transplant for acute myeloid leukemia, so the T cells may come from the graft donor.

The V call is TRBV7-3, the J call TRBJ2-3; D unclear. The V gene's germline CDR1 is SGHTA and CDR2 FQGTGA. V was pared by 7 bases and J by 2 bases, with 13 bases between. The CDR3 length is 14 residues. This chain's CDR3 is CASTPRHDTDTQYF. CDR3 nucleotides: TGTGCCAGCACCCCACGACACGACACAGATACGCAGTATTTT.

The genes are TRBV3-1 and TRBJ2-2, with 7 nucleotides matching TRBD2. Germline lookup yields CDR1 LGHDT and CDR2 YNNKEL (reference sequence). The CDR3 covers 14 residues. The V gene end was trimmed by 1 base and the J gene end by 7 bases; junction bases not matched to a gene: 3. This CDR3 is CASSQGLAIGELFF. The CDR3 DNA follows: TGTGCCAGCAGCCAAGGACTAGCCATCGGGGAGCTGTTTTTT.

The chain links TRBV12-3 or TRBV12-4 to TRBJ1-4, with 10 bases identical to TRBD1. The CDR3 spans 15 residues. The V gene end was trimmed by 6 bases and the J gene end by 8 bases; junction bases not matched to a gene: 9. The CDR3, as DNA: TGTGCCAGCAGCCTGGGGACAGGGGAACTCGAAAAACTGTTTTTT. This codes for CASSLGTGELEKLFF.

This clonotype showed up many times. This chain uses TRBV12-3 or TRBV12-4 with TRBJ1-5; unclear D gene. The CDR3 has 14 residues. V lost 6 bases and J 0 bases, leaving 9 bases between the germline ends. CDR3 coding DNA: TGTGCCAGCAGCTTGGCGGATAGCAATCAGCCCCAGCATTTT. As protein: CASSLADSNQPQHF.

At least ten counts were recorded for this clonotype. The chain is built from TRBV25-1 and TRBJ2-5, with D perhaps matching TRBD1 (7 bases). Deletions cut 0 bases from V and 6 bases from J, with 11 bases between. CDR3 length equals 14 residues. CDR1 and CDR2 from the germline V gene are MGHDK and SYGVNS. CDR3 loop: CASSEYAGGKTQYF. In DNA form, the CDR3 reads TGTGCCAGCAGTGAATACGCAGGGGGGAAGACCCAGTACTTC.

This clonotype was observed a handful of times. The V and J genes are TRBV7-2 and TRBJ2-7; D is perhaps TRBD1 (5 bases). Germline-derived CDR1 and CDR2 are SGHTA and FQGNSA. The V end was cut by 2 bases, the J end by 3 bases, with 14 bases between. The length of the CDR3 is 15 residues. This CDR3 reads CASSLTTRGFYEQYF. The CDR3 DNA follows: TGTGCCAGCAGCTTAACGACAAGGGGATTCTACGAGCAGTACTTC.

This clonotype was counted between two and nine times. The chain combines TRBV10-2 with TRBJ2-5; D is unresolved. The V gene lost 4 bases and the J gene lost 1 base, with 13 bases spanning the gap. The CDR3 contains 15 residues. Germline V gene sequence: CDR1 WSHSY, CDR2 SAAADI. This CDR3 reads CASSGTRASQETQYF. CDR3 DNA: TGCGCCAGCAGTGGGACCCGGGCCAGCCAAGAGACCCAGTACTTC.

The CDR3 spells CATSRDYEVSNYGYTF. In DNA form, the CDR3 reads TGTGCCACCAGCAGAGATTATGAGGTGTCCAACTATGGCTACACCTTC. This chain joins TRBV15 and TRBJ1-2; D gene uncertain. Germline CDR1 reads LNHNV; CDR2 reads YYDKDF (reference sequence). Trimming removed 0 bases from V and 2 bases from J, with 13 bases in between. The CDR3 is made up of 16 amino acids.

In this sample, this clonotype turned up many times. V is TRBV6-6 and J is TRBJ1-2; no reliable D call. The CDR3 spans 12 residues. V lost 9 bases, J lost 4 bases, and 12 bases lay in between. From germline, CDR1 is MNHNY and CDR2 SVGAGI (reference sequence). DNA for the CDR3: TGTGCCAGTATGGGCCTCTCCTATGGCTACACCTTC. It encodes CASMGLSYGYTF.

This clonotype was picked up many times. This chain links TRBV6-5 with TRBJ1-1, with a possible D match to TRBD1 (5 bases). Trimming cost V 0 bases and J 7 bases, with 15 bases left between them. CDR1 and CDR2 (germline): MNHEY, SVGAGI. This CDR3 region has 15 residues. CDR3 coding DNA: TGTGCCAGCAGTTACTCCGGGGCCGAATCTGGTGAAGCTTTCTTT. It encodes CASSYSGAESGEAFF.

The V and J genes are TRBV12-3 or TRBV12-4 and TRBJ2-6, with D possibly TRBD1 on 6 matching bases. The V gene lost 7 bases and the J gene lost 3 bases, with 16 bases spanning the gap. This CDR3 spans 16 amino acids. CDR3 in amino acids: CASTLLGAIGANVLTF. In DNA form, the CDR3 reads TGTGCCAGCACCCTCCTGGGGGCCATTGGGGCCAACGTCCTGACTTTC.

In this sample, this clonotype turned up a few times. The rearrangement links TRBV7-6 to TRBJ2-1; 7 bases line up with TRBD2. V dropped 3 bases and J dropped 8; count of bases not matched to a gene: 10. This CDR3 is built from 15 residues. Germline V gene lookup returns CDR1 SGHVS and CDR2 FNYEAQ. The CDR3 DNA is TGTGCCAGCAGCTTGTCCGGGAGGAGAGGGGATGAGCAGTTCTTC. Translating gives CASSLSGRRGDEQFF.

V is TRBV15 and J is TRBJ1-4; D gene uncertain. Trimming shortened V by 0 bases and J by 5 bases, and 16 bases separated the two germline ends. The CDR3 contains 17 residues. Germline V CDR1 and CDR2: LNHNV, YYDKDF (reference sequence). The CDR3 sequence is CATSRDGEGPWNEKLFF. CDR3 bases: TGTGCCACCAGCAGAGATGGGGAGGGCCCTTGGAATGAAAAACTGTTTTTT.

V usage is TRBV5-1 and J usage is TRBJ2-7, with 12 bases that match TRBD1. From germline, CDR1 is SGHRS and CDR2 YFSETQ. The CDR3 runs to 14 residues. Trimming removed 7 bases from V and 5 bases from J; junction bases left unmatched: 7. The CDR3 DNA is TGCGCCAGCCGAACCGGGACAGGGGGCGACGAGCAGTACTTC. Translated: CASRTGTGGDEQYF.

The chain combines TRBV5-6 with TRBJ2-7; tentatively, D is TRBD1 (5 bases). CDR1 SGHDT and CDR2 YYEEEE come from the germline V gene. This CDR3 is built from 13 residues. The V end was cut by 1 base, the J end by 5 bases, with 10 bases between. The CDR3 region has the DNA TGTGCCAGCAGCTTGCAGGGTAGGGACGAGCAGTACGTC. Its protein is CASSLQGRDEQYV.

At least ten counts were recorded for this clonotype. The rearrangement uses TRBV29-1 and TRBJ2-1; unclear D gene. Trimming took off 6 bases at V and 8 bases at J, with 14 bases between the two ends. CDR3 length: 12 amino acids. The germline CDR1 and CDR2 sequences are SQVTM and ANQGSEA. The CDR3 protein is CSVPRGRDEQFF. The CDR3 region has the DNA TGCAGCGTCCCAAGAGGTAGGGATGAGCAGTTCTTC.

This clonotype was seen many times. V is TRBV3-1 and J is TRBJ2-3; D is unresolved. The CDR3 runs 16 residues. Looked up from germline, CDR1 is LGHDT and CDR2 is YNNKEL (reference sequence). V lost 0 bases, J lost 2 bases, and 12 bases lay in between. CDR3 sequence (DNA): TGTGCCAGCAGCCAAGATCGTAGTGTTAACACAGATACGCAGTATTTT. Translation gives CASSQDRSVNTDTQYF.

Many counts were recorded for this clonotype. The V and J genes are TRBV11-2 and TRBJ1-3; D is unresolved. The CDR3 has 14 residues. CDR1 and CDR2 (germline): SGHAT, FQNNGV. V gave up 1 base and J gave up 5 bases, with 9 bases separating them. CDR3 DNA: TGTGCCAGCAGCTTAGTAAACAGTAGAAACACCATATATTTT. Its protein product is CASSLVNSRNTIYF.

This clonotype has just a few counts. The gene calls are TRBV12-3 or TRBV12-4 and TRBJ2-1; D is uncertain. The CDR3 spans 15 residues. Between the trimmed V and J ends, which lost 2 bases and 8 bases, there was a span of 16 bases. The CDR3 nucleotides read TGTGCCAGCAGTTTAACTGGCGGCCTCGGGTATGAGCAGTTCTTC. Its translation: CASSLTGGLGYEQFF.

V is TRBV20-1 and J is TRBJ2-3; no reliable D call. Trimming pared 8 bases from V and 2 bases from J, leaving 17 bases between. Germline assignment: CDR1 DFQATT and CDR2 SNEGSKA (reference sequence). CDR3 length: 14 residues. The CDR3 bases are TGCAGTAATACCGCCCCGACCCTCACAGATACGCAGTATTTT. The encoded protein is CSNTAPTLTDTQYF.

The J gene is TRBJ2-7, the V gene TRBV4-2; D uncertain. CDR3 length equals 10 residues. V was clipped by 8 bases and J by 4 bases, with 6 bases between them. Germline values: CDR1 LGHNA, CDR2 YNFKEQ. CDR3 amino acids: CASEPYEQYF. In nucleotides, the CDR3 is TGTGCCAGCGAGCCGTACGAGCAGTACTTC.

The chain combines TRBV5-1 with TRBJ2-2, with 7 bases aligning to TRBD1. With 7 bases clipped from V and 6 bases from J, the junction kept 15 bases outside the gene matches. The CDR3 extends over 16 amino acids. Germline V gene sequence: CDR1 SGHRS, CDR2 YFSETQ. The CDR3 here is CASVAPGQYNAGELFF. The CDR3 DNA sequence: TGCGCCAGCGTAGCCCCGGGACAGTATAATGCCGGGGAGCTGTTTTTT.

This clonotype was seen more than once but under ten times. The CDR3 nucleotides read TGTGCCAGCAGCACGGACAGTACAGATACGCAGTATTTT. Protein: CASSTDSTDTQYF. The rearrangement links TRBV6-1 to TRBJ2-3, with D possibly being TRBD1 (6 bases). The germline V gene has CDR1 MNHNS and CDR2 SASEGT. V was shortened by 6 bases and J by 3 bases, with 10 bases between the two germline ends. The CDR3 contains 13 residues.

This sequence joins TRBV20-1 and TRBJ2-3, with D unclear. The V end was cut by 0 bases, the J end by 4 bases, with 11 bases between. CDR1 DFQATT and CDR2 SNEGSKA come from the germline V gene (reference sequence). The CDR3 contains 14 residues. CDR3 sequence: CSARDRTFSDTQYF. The DNA for the CDR3 is TGCAGTGCTAGAGACAGGACCTTTTCAGATACGCAGTATTTT.

In its sample, this clonotype was seen a few times. The chain has TRBV5-1 and TRBJ1-1; 8 nucleotides align to TRBD1. J lost 3 bases, V lost 4 bases, and 11 bases had no gene match. Germline values: CDR1 SGHRS, CDR2 YFSETQ. There are 16 residues in the CDR3. As DNA, the CDR3 is TGCGCCAGCAGCCCGGGAGGGACAGGTCAATACACTGAAGCTTTCTTT. It is translated as CASSPGGTGQYTEAFF.

This chain connects TRBV15 to TRBJ2-3, with D possibly TRBD2 on 5 matching bases. Germline loops: CDR1 LNHNV, CDR2 YYDKDF (reference sequence). The CDR3 covers 11 residues. The V end lost 8 bases, the J end lost 5 bases, and 8 bases lay between the germline ends. CDR3 sequence reads: CATGTRDTQYF. The CDR3 coding sequence is TGTGCCACCGGTACTAGAGATACGCAGTATTTT.

CDR3: CASRSTGKNTEAFF. The DNA of the CDR3 is TGTGCCAGCAGATCGACAGGGAAGAACACTGAAGCTTTCTTT. This chain joins TRBV12-3 or TRBV12-4 and TRBJ1-1, with 7 bases matching TRBD1. This CDR3 has 14 amino acids. Unmatched junction bases numbered 5, after V lost 6 bases and J lost 1 base.

The chain couples TRBV4-3 to TRBJ2-3; D perhaps matches TRBD2 (6 bases). CDR3 length: 16 amino acids. Germline V gene data show CDR1 as LGHNA and CDR2 as YSLEER. Between the trimmed V and J ends, which lost 0 bases and 8 bases, there was a span of 18 bases. The CDR3 here is CASSQDSRGLLSTQYF. CDR3 coding DNA: TGCGCCAGCAGCCAAGACTCCCGAGGACTACTCAGTACGCAGTATTTT.

This clonotype was detected many times. The chain carries TRBV5-1 and TRBJ2-1; TRBD1 matches at 7 bases. CDR1 is SGHRS, CDR2 YFSETQ, per germline. The junction had 4 bases not matched to a gene; V was cut back by 2 bases and J by 5 bases. The CDR3 contains 14 residues. The CDR3 sequence: CASSFRDSNNEQFF. DNA for the CDR3: TGCGCCAGCAGCTTCCGGGACAGTAACAATGAGCAGTTCTTC. Full variable domain (missing parts from reference TRBV5-1 and TRBJ2-1): KAGVTQTPRYLIKTRGQQVTLSCSPISGHRSVSWYQQTPGQGLQFLFEYFSETQRNKGNFPGRFSGRQFSNSRSEMNVSTLELGDSALYLCASSFRDSNNEQFFGPGTRLTVL.